Following are 29 T cell receptor beta chains from one sample sequenced in a study of blood T cell repertoires in COVID-19. Only in-frame clones appear in the TCRdb table, and some are missing; sequencing was by immunoSEQ multiplex PCR. The sample holds roughly 150,000 clones, 80% seen once. Sequencing was carried out using PBMCs or T cells enriched from blood (not recorded which). These receptors were obtained from a middle-aged man who had recovered from COVID-19.

The rearrangement uses TRBV24-1 and TRBJ2-1; the match to TRBD2 covers 7 bases. Losses at the gene ends were 9 bases for V and 7 bases for J; bases not matched to a gene: 5. The CDR3 sequence is 12 residues long. Germline CDR1 reads KGHDR; CDR2 reads SFDVKD. CDR3 nucleotide sequence: TGTGCCACCTCAAGGGGAGGGAATGAGCAGTTCTTC. Its protein is CATSRGGNEQFF.

This chain joins TRBV4-2 and TRBJ1-1; D might be TRBD1 (6 bases). This CDR3 is built from 13 residues. CDR1 LGHNA and CDR2 YNFKEQ come from the germline V gene. V was pared by 8 bases and J by 0 bases, with 10 bases between. The CDR3 bases are TGTGCCAGCGAGGGGGATATGAACACTGAAGCTTTCTTT. Its translation is CASEGDMNTEAFF.

The chain couples TRBV6-5 to TRBJ2-1; 12 bases align to TRBD2. The V segment lost 10 bases and the J segment 10 bases; nucleotides outside the gene matches: 8. The CDR3 covers 13 residues. CDR1 is MNHEY and CDR2 is SVGAGI in the germline V gene. The CDR3 sequence is CAIQATSGGEQFF. As DNA, the CDR3 is TGTGCCATCCAAGCCACTAGCGGGGGGGAGCAGTTCTTC.

This chain joins TRBV6-5 and TRBJ1-2; D is uncertain. Trimming removed 5 bases at V and 5 bases at J, with 12 bases between. The germline gives CDR1 MNHEY, CDR2 SVGAGI. This CDR3 is built from 13 residues. The CDR3, as DNA: TGTGCCAGCAGTCGCGGACTGGAATATGGCTACACCTTC. Protein sequence: CASSRGLEYGYTF.

This chain joins TRBV5-4 and TRBJ2-1, with a weak D call TRBD2 (5 bases). V was pared by 2 bases and J by 6 bases, with 12 bases between. The CDR3 totals 14 residues. CDR1 and CDR2 (germline): SGHNT, YYREEE (reference sequence). CDR3 nucleotide sequence: TGTGCCAGCAGCTTCTGGGCGGGTGGCAATGAGCAGTTCTTC. It translates to CASSFWAGGNEQFF.

This chain uses TRBV7-5 with TRBJ2-7; the D call TRBD2 from the table was never checked on the DNA. TRBV7-5 is a documented pseudogene. This CDR3 is built from 12 residues. This CDR3 reads CVRSPSRYEQYV. CDR3 bases: TGTGTCAGAAGCCCCTCCCGCTACGAGCAGTACGTC.

This clone appeared a single time. The chain has TRBV5-5 and TRBJ1-2; TRBD1 agrees at 7 bases. The CDR3 covers 17 residues. Trimming at V came to 2 bases and at J to 7 bases, leaving 17 bases not matched to a gene. Germline values: CDR1 SGHKS, CDR2 YYEKEE (reference sequence). The CDR3 here is CASSFNAGDSATAGYTF. The CDR3 DNA follows: TGTGCCAGCAGCTTTAACGCAGGGGACAGTGCAACAGCTGGCTACACCTTC. The complete variable domain, with remaining parts taken from reference TRBV5-5 and TRBJ1-2, reads DAGVTQSPTHLIKTRGQQVTLRCSPISGHKSVSWYQQVLGQGPQFIFQYYEKEERGRGNFPDRFSARQFPNYSSELNVNALLLGDSALYLCASSFNAGDSATAGYTFGSGTRLTVV.

V gene TRBV30 combines with J gene TRBJ1-3, with D possibly TRBD1 on 5 matching bases. The ends were cut back, 3 bases at V and 2 bases at J, with 11 bases in the middle. The CDR3 spans 14 residues. Germline CDR1 reads GTSNPN; CDR2 reads SVGIG (reference sequence). CDR3 nucleotides: TGTGCCTGGAGGTATGGGGGGACTGGAAACACCATATATTTT. Translation: CAWRYGGTGNTIYF.

The chain uses TRBV5-5 and TRBJ2-7; TRBD2 might be the D (6 bases). The CDR3 runs 16 residues. Deletions cut 0 bases from V and 0 bases from J, with 13 bases between. Germline lookup yields CDR1 SGHKS and CDR2 YYEKEE (reference sequence). The CDR3 region is CASSLAGAGSSYEQYV. In nucleotides, the CDR3 is TGTGCCAGCAGCTTGGCCGGGGCCGGGAGCTCCTACGAGCAGTACGTC.

The chain has TRBV5-4 and TRBJ2-2, with TRBD2 identical over 7 bases. The CDR3 is 15 residues long. Trimming cost V 4 bases and J 4 bases; bases outside gene matches: 7. CDR1 and CDR2 from the germline V gene are SGHNT and YYREEE (reference sequence). Here the CDR3 reads CASSRSGRGTGELFF. The CDR3 DNA reads as TGTGCCAGCAGCCGATCAGGGAGGGGCACCGGGGAGCTGTTTTTT.

The J gene is TRBJ2-5, the V gene TRBV18, with 10 bases aligning to TRBD2. The CDR3 is 16 residues long. Germline-derived CDR1 and CDR2 are KGHSH and LQKENI. Trimming removed 0 bases from V and 0 bases from J; junction bases left unmatched: 1. The CDR3 nucleotides are TGTGCCAGCTCACCACCAACTAGCGGGGACCAAGAGACCCAGTACTTC. This sequence encodes CASSPPTSGDQETQYF.

The chain employs TRBV6-2 or TRBV6-3 and TRBJ2-2; TRBD1 matches 8 bases. The CDR3 covers 16 residues. Germline V gene lookup returns CDR1 MNHEY and CDR2 SVGEGT. Trimming at V came to 0 bases and at J to 5 bases, leaving 5 bases not matched to a gene. CDR3 residues: CASSYSGQGKTGELFF. CDR3 coding DNA: TGTGCCAGCAGTTACTCTGGACAGGGAAAGACCGGGGAGCTGTTTTTT.

The genes are TRBV19 and TRBJ1-2; the match to TRBD1 covers 8 bases. V shed 4 bases and J 4 bases; nucleotides not matched to a gene: 8. The CDR3 extends over 15 amino acids. Germline V gives CDR1 LNHDA, CDR2 SQIVND (reference sequence). The CDR3 loop reads CASSTDRVIIYGYTF. The CDR3 bases are TGTGCCAGTAGTACGGACAGGGTAATCATCTATGGCTACACCTTC.

The chain has TRBV2 and TRBJ2-1, with D uncertain. The CDR3 runs 15 residues. The V and J ends lost 6 bases and 2 bases respectively, with 14 bases between them. Germline V CDR1 and CDR2: SNHLY, FYNNEI. This CDR3 is CASRATGSPYNEQFF. The CDR3 bases are TGTGCCAGCAGGGCGACCGGGTCCCCCTACAATGAGCAGTTCTTC.

The V and J genes are TRBV7-9 and TRBJ2-7; D ambiguous. The CDR3 totals 13 residues. Trimming cost V 3 bases and J 3 bases, with 9 bases left between them. Germline V gene data show CDR1 as SEHNR and CDR2 as FQNEAQ (reference sequence). CDR3 sequence reads: CASSFSPHYEQYF. As DNA, the CDR3 is TGTGCCAGCAGCTTTTCCCCCCACTACGAGCAGTACTTC. The variable domain in full, completed from reference TRBV7-9 and TRBJ2-7, reads DTGVSQNPRHKITKRGQNVTFRCDPISEHNRLYWYRQTLGQGPEFLTYFQNEAQLEKSRLLSDRFSAERPKGSFSTLEIQRTEQGDSAMYLCASSFSPHYEQYFGPGTRLTVT.

This chain links TRBV10-2 with TRBJ1-2; D uncertain. Trimming took off 0 bases at V and 2 bases at J, with 10 bases between the two ends. Germline V CDR1 and CDR2: WSHSY, SAAADI. The CDR3 spans 15 residues. CDR3 region: CASSESRQRNYGYTF. In DNA form, the CDR3 reads TGCGCCAGCAGTGAGTCGCGGCAGCGCAACTATGGCTACACCTTC.

The J gene is TRBJ1-1, the V gene TRBV7-8; D ambiguous. This CDR3 is 16 amino acids long. The V end lost 8 bases, the J end lost 1 base, and 20 bases lay between the germline ends. Germline V gene lookup returns CDR1 SGHVS and CDR2 FQNEAQ. DNA of the CDR3: TGTGCCAGCGAAGGGCCAAGCCGCCGGGAGAACACTGAAGCTTTCTTT. Amino acid sequence: CASEGPSRRENTEAFF.

This chain uses TRBV6-1 with TRBJ1-1; D is possibly TRBD1 (6 bases). The CDR3 contains 15 residues. The germline V and J ends were trimmed by 1 base and 0 bases, with 9 bases remaining between them. CDR1 is MNHNS and CDR2 is SASEGT in the germline V gene. In nucleotides, the CDR3 is TGTGCCAGCAGTGAAGGGGCAGGGGTGAACACTGAAGCTTTCTTT. Its translation: CASSEGAGVNTEAFF.

This chain's CDR3 is CASSFIGGAGGYTF. The CDR3, as DNA: TGTGCCAGCAGCTTTATAGGGGGCGCAGGTGGCTACACCTTC. The chain recombines TRBV5-4 with TRBJ1-2; 7 nucleotides line up with TRBD1. The germline CDR1 and CDR2 sequences are SGHNT and YYREEE (reference sequence). The CDR3 is 14 residues long. With V trimmed by 2 bases and J by 7 bases, 8 bases remained unmatched.

This chain connects TRBV9 to TRBJ2-1, with 10 bases fitting TRBD1. Germline V gene sequence: CDR1 SGDLS, CDR2 YYNGEE. V lost 3 bases, J lost 5 bases, and 5 bases stayed unmatched. The CDR3 length is 15 residues. The DNA of the CDR3 is TGTGCCAGCAGCGCCGACAGGGGGCCAAACAATGAGCAGTTCTTC. It is translated as CASSADRGPNNEQFF.

The chain is built from TRBV19 and TRBJ1-1; D uncertain. Trimming took off 7 bases at V and 1 base at J, with 19 bases between the two ends. Germline lookup yields CDR1 LNHDA and CDR2 SQIVND (reference sequence). The CDR3 is 16 amino acids. In DNA form, the CDR3 reads TGTGCCAGTACCCCTCCCGCCCCGCAGGCGAACACTGAAGCTTTCTTT. This codes for CASTPPAPQANTEAFF.

This sequence joins TRBV19 and TRBJ2-2; 7 bases are a match to TRBD1. The CDR3 sequence is 15 residues long. Germline trimming cut 5 bases from V and 6 bases from J; bases unmatched to any gene: 9. Germline CDR1 and CDR2: LNHDA and SQIVND (reference sequence). The CDR3 reads CASSLRTGYSGELFF. DNA for the CDR3: TGTGCCAGTAGTCTCAGGACAGGATATTCCGGGGAGCTGTTTTTT.

V gene TRBV6-6 combines with J gene TRBJ2-7; 10 nucleotides align to TRBD1. The CDR3 consists of 14 residues. The germline V gene has CDR1 MNHNY and CDR2 SVGAGI (reference sequence). V shed 6 bases and J 0 bases; nucleotides not matched to a gene: 2. CDR3: CASRDRGNSYEQYF. The CDR3 DNA reads TGTGCCAGCAGGGACAGGGGGAACTCCTACGAGCAGTACTTC.

This clone showed up just once. This chain connects TRBV7-8 to TRBJ2-3, with 11 bases that match TRBD2. V lost 5 bases and J lost 3; bases outside the gene matches: 13. The germline V gene has CDR1 SGHVS and CDR2 FQNEAQ. The CDR3 covers 18 residues. The CDR3 DNA reads as TGTGCCAGCAGCCCCGAAGGGCTAGCGGGGGGAATGACAGATACGCAGTATTTT. It specifies CASSPEGLAGGMTDTQYF.

This clone showed up just once. V gene TRBV11-2 combines with J gene TRBJ1-6; D is ambiguous. V lost 1 base, J lost 4 bases, and 5 bases lay in between. The CDR3 runs to 14 residues. Germline CDR1 SGHAT, CDR2 FQNNGV. Written as DNA, the CDR3 is TGTGCCAGCAGCTTAGTTCTTTATAATTCACCCCTCCACTTT. Its translation: CASSLVLYNSPLHF.

The chain uses TRBV21-1 and TRBJ1-2. TRBV21-1 counts as a pseudogene. The CDR3 covers 14 residues. CDR3 sequence: CASRLGDRDYGYTF. The DNA for the CDR3 is TGTGCCAGCCGGCTGGGAGATCGGGACTATGGCTACACCTTC.

CDR3 residues: CASSPGQGREEQFF. The DNA for the CDR3 is TGTGCCAGCAGCCCGGGACAGGGAAGAGAGGAGCAGTTCTTC. This sequence joins TRBV7-2 and TRBJ2-1; TRBD1 matches 9 bases. Germline assignment: CDR1 SGHTA and CDR2 FQGNSA. V lost 5 bases, J lost 10 bases, and 9 bases stayed unmatched. This CDR3 spans 14 amino acids.

This sequence joins TRBV3-1 (or the pseudogene TRBV3-2) and TRBJ2-2, with D possibly being TRBD1 (5 bases). Deletions cut 1 base from V and 7 bases from J, with 16 bases between. This CDR3 region has 16 residues. Germline CDR1 LGHDT, CDR2 YNNKEL (reference sequence). The CDR3 region has the DNA TGTGCCAGCAGCCAAGGGTTTGATAGGGGTAACGGGGAGCTGTTTTTT. Its protein product is CASSQGFDRGNGELFF.

V gene TRBV6-5 combines with J gene TRBJ2-7, with 13 nucleotides matching TRBD2. The CDR3 has 15 residues. The trim removed 2 bases at V and 3 bases at J, leaving 1 base unmatched. Germline CDR1 is MNHEY and CDR2 is SVGAGI. The CDR3 spells CASSYTSGGVYEQYF. DNA of the CDR3: TGTGCCAGCAGTTACACTAGCGGGGGGGTCTACGAGCAGTACTTC.